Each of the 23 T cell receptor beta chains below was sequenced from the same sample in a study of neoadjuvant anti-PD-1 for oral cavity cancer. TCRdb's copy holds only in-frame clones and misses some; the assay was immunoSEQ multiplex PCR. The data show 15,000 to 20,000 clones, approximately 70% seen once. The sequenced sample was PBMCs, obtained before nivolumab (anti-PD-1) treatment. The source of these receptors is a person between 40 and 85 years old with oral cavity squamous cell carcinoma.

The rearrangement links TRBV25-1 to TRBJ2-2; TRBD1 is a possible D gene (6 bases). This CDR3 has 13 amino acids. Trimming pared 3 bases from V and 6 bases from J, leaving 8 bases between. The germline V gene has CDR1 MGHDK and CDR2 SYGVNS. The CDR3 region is CASSEHRAGELFF. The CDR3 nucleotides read TGTGCCAGCAGTGAGCACAGGGCCGGGGAGCTGTTTTTT.

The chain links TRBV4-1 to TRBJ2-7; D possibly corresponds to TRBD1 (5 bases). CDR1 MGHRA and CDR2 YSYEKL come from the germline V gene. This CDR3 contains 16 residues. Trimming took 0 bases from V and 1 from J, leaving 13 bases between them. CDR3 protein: CASSQDPYAGSYEQYF. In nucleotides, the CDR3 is TGCGCCAGCAGCCAAGATCCCTACGCAGGGTCCTACGAGCAGTACTTC.

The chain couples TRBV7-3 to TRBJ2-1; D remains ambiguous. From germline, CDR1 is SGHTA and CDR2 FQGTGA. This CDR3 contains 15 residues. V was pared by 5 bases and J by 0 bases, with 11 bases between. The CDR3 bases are TGTGCCAGCAGCCTCACCCATAGCTCCTACAATGAGCAGTTCTTC. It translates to CASSLTHSSYNEQFF. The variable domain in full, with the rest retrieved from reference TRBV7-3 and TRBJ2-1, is GAGVSQTPSNKVTEKGKYVELRCDPISGHTALYWYRQSLGQGPEFLIYFQGTGAADDSGLPNDRFFAVRPEGSVSTLKIQRTERGDSAVYLCASSLTHSSYNEQFFGPGTRLTVL.

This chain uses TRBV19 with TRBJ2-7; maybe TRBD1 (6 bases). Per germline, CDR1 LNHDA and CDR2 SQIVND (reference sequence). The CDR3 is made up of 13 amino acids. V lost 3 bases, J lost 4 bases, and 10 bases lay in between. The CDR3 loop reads CASSMTGHYEQYF. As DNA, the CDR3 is TGTGCCAGTAGTATGACAGGACATTACGAGCAGTACTTC.

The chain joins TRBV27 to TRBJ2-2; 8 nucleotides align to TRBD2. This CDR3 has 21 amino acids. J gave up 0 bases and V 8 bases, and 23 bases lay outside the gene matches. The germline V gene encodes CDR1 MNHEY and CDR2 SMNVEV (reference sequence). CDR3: CASSRGPGLDLLGSNTGELFF. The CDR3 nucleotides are TGTGCCAGCTCTCGGGGGCCGGGACTAGACTTGTTGGGTTCGAACACCGGGGAGCTGTTTTTT.

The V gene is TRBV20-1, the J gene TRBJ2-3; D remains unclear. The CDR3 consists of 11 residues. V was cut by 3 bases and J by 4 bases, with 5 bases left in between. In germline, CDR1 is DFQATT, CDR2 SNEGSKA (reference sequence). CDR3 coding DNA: TGCAGTGCTAGTCGGCCAGATACGCAGTATTTT. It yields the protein CSASRPDTQYF.

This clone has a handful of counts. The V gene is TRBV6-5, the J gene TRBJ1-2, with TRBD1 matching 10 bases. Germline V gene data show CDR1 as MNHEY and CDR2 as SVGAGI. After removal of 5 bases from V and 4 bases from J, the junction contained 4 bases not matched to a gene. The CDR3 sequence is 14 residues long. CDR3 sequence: CASSPTGGVYGYTF. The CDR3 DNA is TGTGCCAGCAGTCCGACAGGGGGCGTCTATGGCTACACCTTC.

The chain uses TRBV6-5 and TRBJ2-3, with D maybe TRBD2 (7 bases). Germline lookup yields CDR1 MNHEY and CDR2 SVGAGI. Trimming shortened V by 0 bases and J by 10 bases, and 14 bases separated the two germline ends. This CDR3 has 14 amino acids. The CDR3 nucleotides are TGTGCCAGCAGTTACTCGGCGGGGGCCGGGCCGCAGTATTTT. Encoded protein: CASSYSAGAGPQYF.

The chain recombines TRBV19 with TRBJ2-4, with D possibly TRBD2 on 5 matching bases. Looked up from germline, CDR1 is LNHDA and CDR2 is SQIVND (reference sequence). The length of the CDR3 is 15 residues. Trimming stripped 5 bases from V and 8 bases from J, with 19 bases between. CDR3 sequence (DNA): TGTGCCAGTAGTTCCCAAGGGAACCCGAGGGACATTCAGTACTTC. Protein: CASSSQGNPRDIQYF.

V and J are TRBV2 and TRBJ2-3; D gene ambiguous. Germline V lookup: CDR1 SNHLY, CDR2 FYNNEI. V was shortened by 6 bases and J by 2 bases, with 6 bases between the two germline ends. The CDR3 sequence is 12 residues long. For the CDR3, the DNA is TGTGCCAGCAGGGGGAACACAGATACGCAGTATTTT. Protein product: CASRGNTDTQYF.

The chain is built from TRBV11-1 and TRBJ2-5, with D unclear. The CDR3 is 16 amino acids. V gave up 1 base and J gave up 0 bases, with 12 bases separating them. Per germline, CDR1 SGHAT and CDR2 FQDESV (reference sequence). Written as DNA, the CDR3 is TGTGCCAGCAGCTTAGGGGTGAGAGAGTACCAAGAGACCCAGTACTTC. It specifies CASSLGVREYQETQYF.

CDR3 DNA sequence: TGCAGCGTTGCGTTCGGAGGAAGGGGCGAGCAGTACTTC. Its protein product is CSVAFGGRGEQYF. This sequence joins TRBV29-1 and TRBJ2-7; the D gene could be TRBD1 or TRBD2 (5 bases each). The CDR3 spans 13 residues. Germline CDR1 is SQVTM and CDR2 is ANQGSEA. V lost 4 bases and J 6 bases, leaving 16 bases between the germline ends.

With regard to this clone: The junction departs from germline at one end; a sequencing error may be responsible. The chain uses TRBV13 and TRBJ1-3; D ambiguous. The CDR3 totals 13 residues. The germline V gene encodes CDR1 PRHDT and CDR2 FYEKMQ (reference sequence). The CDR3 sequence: CASSLGQLTGRNF. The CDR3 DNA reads TGTGCCAGCAGCTTAGGCCAGTTGACCGGGAGGAATTTT.

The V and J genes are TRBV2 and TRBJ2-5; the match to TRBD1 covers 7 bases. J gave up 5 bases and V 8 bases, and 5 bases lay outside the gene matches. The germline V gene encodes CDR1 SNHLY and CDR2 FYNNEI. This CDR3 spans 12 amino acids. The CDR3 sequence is CASEGAAETQYF. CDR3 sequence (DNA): TGTGCCAGCGAGGGGGCAGCGGAGACCCAGTACTTC. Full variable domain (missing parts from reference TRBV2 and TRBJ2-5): EPEVTQTPSHQVTQMGQEVILRCVPISNHLYFYWYRQILGQKVEFLVSFYNNEISEKSEIFDDQFSVERPDGSNFTLKIRSTKLEDSAMYFCASEGAAETQYFGPGTRLLVL.

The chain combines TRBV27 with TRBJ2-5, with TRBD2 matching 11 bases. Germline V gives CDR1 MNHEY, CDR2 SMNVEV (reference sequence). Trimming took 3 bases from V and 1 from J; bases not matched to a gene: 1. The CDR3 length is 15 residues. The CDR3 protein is CASSFSGGAQETQYF. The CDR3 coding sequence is TGTGCCAGCAGTTTTAGCGGGGGGGCCCAAGAGACCCAGTACTTC.

CDR3 in DNA: TGTGCCTGGAGTGTAGGGGGATACAATGAGCAGTTCTTC. Amino acids: CAWSVGGYNEQFF. This sequence joins TRBV30 and TRBJ2-1, with D perhaps TRBD1 (6 bases). V lost 0 bases, J lost 4 bases, and 7 bases lay in between. The CDR3 consists of 13 residues. Looked up from germline, CDR1 is GTSNPN and CDR2 is SVGIG (reference sequence).

CDR3 protein: CASTPSGRALYEQYF. The CDR3 nucleotides are TGTGCCAGCACCCCTAGCGGGAGGGCCCTCTACGAGCAGTACTTC. This chain links TRBV19 with TRBJ2-7; 12 nucleotides line up with TRBD2. CDR1 is LNHDA and CDR2 is SQIVND in the germline V gene (reference sequence). Trimming removed 9 bases from V and 3 bases from J; junction bases left unmatched: 9. The CDR3 is 15 amino acids.

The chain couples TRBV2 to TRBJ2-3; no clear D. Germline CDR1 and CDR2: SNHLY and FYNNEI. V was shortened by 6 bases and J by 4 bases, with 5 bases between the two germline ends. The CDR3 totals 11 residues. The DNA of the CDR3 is TGTGCCAGCAGGCGCGCAGATACGCAGTATTTT. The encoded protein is CASRRADTQYF.

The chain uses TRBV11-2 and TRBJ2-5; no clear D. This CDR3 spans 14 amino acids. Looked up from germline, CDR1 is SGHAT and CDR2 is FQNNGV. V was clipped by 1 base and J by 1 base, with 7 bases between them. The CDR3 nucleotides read TGTGCCAGCAGCTTAGGCCCTCCCCAAGAGACCCAGTACTTC. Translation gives CASSLGPPQETQYF.

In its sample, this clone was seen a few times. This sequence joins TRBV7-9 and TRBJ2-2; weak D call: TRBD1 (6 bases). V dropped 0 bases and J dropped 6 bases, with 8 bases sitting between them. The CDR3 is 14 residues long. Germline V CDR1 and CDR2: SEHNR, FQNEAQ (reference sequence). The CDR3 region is CASSLAPGAGELFF. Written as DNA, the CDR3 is TGTGCCAGCAGCTTAGCGCCAGGGGCCGGGGAGCTGTTTTTT.

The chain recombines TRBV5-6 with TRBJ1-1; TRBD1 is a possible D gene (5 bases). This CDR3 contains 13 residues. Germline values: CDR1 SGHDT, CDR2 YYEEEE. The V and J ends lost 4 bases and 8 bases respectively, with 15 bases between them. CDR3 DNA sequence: TGTGCCAGCAGCCGCACCTGGGACTGGGAAGCTTTCTTT. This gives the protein CASSRTWDWEAFF.

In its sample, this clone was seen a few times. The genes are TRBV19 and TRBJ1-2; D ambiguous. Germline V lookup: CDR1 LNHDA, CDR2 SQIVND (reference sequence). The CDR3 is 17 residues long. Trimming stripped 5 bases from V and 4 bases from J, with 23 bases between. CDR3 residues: CASSLDVGKLGGYGYTF. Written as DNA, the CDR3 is TGTGCCAGTAGTTTGGACGTGGGGAAGCTGGGAGGCTATGGCTACACCTTC.

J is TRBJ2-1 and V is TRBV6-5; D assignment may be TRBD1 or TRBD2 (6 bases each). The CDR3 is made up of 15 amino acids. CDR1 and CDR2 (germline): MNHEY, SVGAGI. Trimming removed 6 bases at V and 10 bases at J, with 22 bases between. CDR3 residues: CASSVTGTQGREQFF. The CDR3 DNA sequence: TGTGCCAGCAGCGTCACCGGGACTCAGGGGAGGGAGCAGTTCTTC.